A single sample gave rise to the 28 T cell receptor beta chains below, sequenced in a study of control samples from healthy donors and cancer patients. Clones were read by immunoSEQ multiplex PCR, and TCRdb kept only the in-frame ones, dropping some. The sample carries 60,000 to 80,000 clones, about 90% recorded once. Material: blood. These receptors came from a woman aged 50 to 60 in good health.

V usage is TRBV11-2 and J usage is TRBJ1-2; D is possibly TRBD1 (6 bases). V lost 1 base and J lost 4, with 13 bases in between. Looked up from germline, CDR1 is SGHAT and CDR2 is FQNNGV. The CDR3 is 15 residues long. The CDR3 spells CASSLALTGSYGYTF. The CDR3 nucleotides read TGTGCCAGCAGCTTAGCCCTGACAGGTTCCTATGGCTACACCTTC.

This clone showed up many times. The chain is built from TRBV12-5 and TRBJ1-5, with 7 bases matching TRBD1. V lost 4 bases and J lost 0; bases outside the gene matches: 3. This CDR3 spans 15 amino acids. Germline assignment: CDR1 LGHNT and CDR2 FRNRAP. CDR3 nucleotides: TGTGCTAGTGGTTCGGGGACAGCTAGCAATCAGCCCCAGCATTTT. Its protein product is CASGSGTASNQPQHF.

CDR3 loop: CASSLYSEQYF. CDR3 sequence (DNA): TGTGCCAGCAGCTTGTACAGCGAGCAGTACTTC. The chain is built from TRBV5-4 and TRBJ2-7; the D is unclear. V was shortened by 1 base and J by 6 bases, with 5 bases between the two germline ends. CDR1 is SGHNT, CDR2 YYREEE, per germline (reference sequence). The CDR3 extends over 11 amino acids.

The chain carries TRBV19 and TRBJ2-7; 8 positions agree with TRBD1. The germline V gene has CDR1 LNHDA and CDR2 SQIVND (reference sequence). The CDR3 contains 14 residues. Trimming cost V 6 bases and J 2 bases; bases outside gene matches: 6. The CDR3 nucleotides read TGTGCCAGTAGAAAGACAGGGGCTACCTACGAGCAGTACTTC. This encodes CASRKTGATYEQYF.

The chain carries TRBV6-1 and TRBJ1-2, with a possible D match to TRBD1 (5 bases). The V end lost 7 bases, the J end lost 2 bases, and 14 bases lay between the germline ends. Germline-derived CDR1 and CDR2 are MNHNS and SASEGT. The CDR3 has 14 amino acids. The CDR3: CASTTPGRNYGYTF. The DNA of the CDR3 is TGTGCCAGCACAACACCGGGACGGAACTATGGCTACACCTTC.

The rearrangement joins TRBV29-1 to TRBJ2-7; D unclear. The CDR3 is 11 amino acids. Germline V CDR1 and CDR2: SQVTM, ANQGSEA. Trimming took off 4 bases at V and 7 bases at J, with 11 bases between the two ends. CDR3 coding DNA: TGCAGCGTTGGCGGTACGGGTGAGCAGTACTTC. Translated: CSVGGTGEQYF.

The rearrangement uses TRBV7-2 and TRBJ1-2; D possibly corresponds to TRBD1 (5 bases). The V gene's germline CDR1 is SGHTA and CDR2 FQGNSA. The CDR3 spans 15 residues. V lost 0 bases and J 3 bases, leaving 11 bases between the germline ends. CDR3 in amino acids: CASSLAVGGHYGYTF. Written as DNA, the CDR3 is TGTGCCAGCAGCTTAGCTGTCGGGGGTCACTATGGCTACACCTTC.

The chain uses TRBV11-2 and TRBJ1-3; D gene unclear. The CDR3 loop spans 14 amino acids. The germline V and J ends were trimmed by 5 bases and 3 bases, with 11 bases remaining between them. Germline CDR1 reads SGHAT; CDR2 reads FQNNGV. CDR3 nucleotide sequence: TGTGCCAGCAGCCCCTCAGTGGGTGGAAACACCATATATTTT. Translating gives CASSPSVGGNTIYF. The full variable domain, rest sourced from reference TRBV11-2 and TRBJ1-3, is EAGVAQSPRYKIIEKRQSVAFWCNPISGHATLYWYQQILGQGPKLLIQFQNNGVVDDSQLPKDRFSAERLKGVDSTLKIQPAKLEDSAVYLCASSPSVGGNTIYFGEGSWLTVV.

The chain joins TRBV24-1 to TRBJ2-1; 9 positions match TRBD2. Germline V gene data show CDR1 as KGHDR and CDR2 as SFDVKD. The CDR3 is made up of 16 amino acids. V trimming: 10 bases; J trimming: 7 bases; junction bases outside the gene matches: 16. CDR3 coding DNA: TGTGCCACTGCCGAGGCTAGCGGGGCGTTTGTGAATGAGCAGTTCTTC. Translating it yields CATAEASGAFVNEQFF.

The J gene is TRBJ2-7, the V gene TRBV6-5; 7 bases line up with TRBD2. Trimming removed 10 bases from V and 3 bases from J; junction bases left unmatched: 9. Germline V gives CDR1 MNHEY, CDR2 SVGAGI. CDR3 length: 13 amino acids. CDR3 bases: TGTGCCACGACTCTAGCGGACGGCTACGAGCAGTACTTC. Amino acid sequence: CATTLADGYEQYF.

This clone was seen once. The chain recombines TRBV20-1 with TRBJ2-3; the D gene is possibly TRBD2 (5 bases). The germline V and J ends were trimmed by 3 bases and 1 base, with 11 bases remaining between them. The CDR3 contains 14 residues. Per the germline V gene, CDR1 is DFQATT and CDR2 is SNEGSKA (reference sequence). The CDR3 sequence: CSASGGLGTDTQYF. The CDR3 nucleotides are TGCAGTGCTAGTGGCGGGCTGGGCACAGATACGCAGTATTTT.

The gene calls are TRBV27 and TRBJ1-2; a possible D gene is TRBD1 (5 bases). Trimming took off 2 bases at V and 5 bases at J, with 12 bases between the two ends. The germline CDR1 and CDR2 sequences are MNHEY and SMNVEV (reference sequence). The CDR3 consists of 14 residues. CDR3 nucleotides: TGTGCCAGCAGTTTAAAGGCAGGGTTGTATGGCTACACCTTC. It codes for CASSLKAGLYGYTF.

This clone was detected once. This chain connects TRBV20-1 to TRBJ2-5; TRBD1 is a possible D gene (5 bases). Germline lookup yields CDR1 DFQATT and CDR2 SNEGSKA (reference sequence). V was trimmed by 3 bases and J by 5 bases, leaving 16 bases between them. The length of the CDR3 is 14 residues. The CDR3 region is CSASRGAHGETQYF. The CDR3 DNA follows: TGCAGTGCTAGTAGGGGCGCCCACGGGGAGACCCAGTACTTC.

V gene TRBV7-9 combines with J gene TRBJ2-2; no clear D gene. Germline-derived CDR1 and CDR2 are SEHNR and FQNEAQ (reference sequence). The CDR3 covers 14 residues. The germline V and J ends were trimmed by 2 bases and 3 bases, with 7 bases remaining between them. The CDR3 sequence is CASSLRRDTGELFF. In nucleotides, the CDR3 is TGTGCCAGCAGCTTACGGAGAGACACCGGGGAGCTGTTTTTT.

On this clone itself: The junction shows a germline mismatch at one end, possibly a read error. The V and J genes are TRBV27 and TRBJ1-6; 8 bases fit TRBD1. The CDR3 sequence is 15 residues long. Germline CDR1 is MNHEY and CDR2 is SMNVEV (reference sequence). CDR3 coding DNA: TGTGCCAGCAGTTTAAACAGGGGGTATAGTTCACCCCTCCACTTT. Translating gives CASSLNRGYSSPLHF.

The chain couples TRBV4-2 to TRBJ2-1; D is perhaps TRBD2 (5 bases). The CDR3 has 15 amino acids. Germline V gene sequence: CDR1 LGHNA, CDR2 YNFKEQ. The V and J ends lost 0 bases and 8 bases respectively, with 14 bases between them. CDR3 in DNA: TGTGCCAGCAGCCAAGAGGCTAGCCGTGGCGATGAGCAGTTCTTC. This codes for CASSQEASRGDEQFF.

A few counts support this clone. The V and J genes are TRBV19 and TRBJ1-1; 8 positions match TRBD1. V was clipped by 1 base and J by 4 bases; unmatched bases: 8. This CDR3 region has 16 residues. Germline loops: CDR1 LNHDA, CDR2 SQIVND (reference sequence). The CDR3 here is CASSIARTGKTTEAFF. DNA of the CDR3: TGTGCCAGTAGTATAGCTCGGACAGGGAAGACCACTGAAGCTTTCTTT.

The V gene is TRBV13, the J gene TRBJ2-7; D gene unclear. Germline V CDR1 and CDR2: PRHDT, FYEKMQ (reference sequence). This CDR3 is 14 amino acids long. With 7 bases removed from V and 0 bases from J, the gap between germline ends came to 13 bases. DNA for the CDR3: TGTGCCAGCAAGTGGGCATTCCGCTCCTACGAGCAGTACTTC. It translates to CASKWAFRSYEQYF. Looking up the rest from reference TRBV13 and TRBJ2-7 gives the full variable domain: AAGVIQSPRHLIKEKRETATLKCYPIPRHDTVYWYQQGPGQDPQFLISFYEKMQSDKGSIPDRFSAQQFSDYHSELNMSSLELGDSALYFCASKWAFRSYEQYFGPGTRLTVT.

The chain couples TRBV28 to TRBJ2-3; unclear D gene. The V end lost 6 bases, the J end lost 4 bases, and 17 bases lay between the germline ends. CDR1 MDHEN and CDR2 SYDVKM come from the germline V gene. The CDR3 runs 15 residues. CDR3 bases: TGTGCCAGCAGCCAGCCAATTCGATCTTCAGATACGCAGTATTTT. Translating it yields CASSQPIRSSDTQYF.

This clone has only one observation. The rearrangement uses TRBV5-1 and TRBJ2-7; 9 bases agree with TRBD1. The CDR3 has 16 amino acids. The J segment lost 5 bases and the V segment lost 0 bases, leaving 9 bases of the junction unmatched. Germline lookup yields CDR1 SGHRS and CDR2 YFSETQ. The CDR3 DNA is TGCGCCAGCAGCTTGGCCGGGGACAGGGTGAAGAACGAGCAGTACTTC. It specifies CASSLAGDRVKNEQYF.

This sequence joins TRBV3-1 (or the pseudogene TRBV3-2) and TRBJ1-5, with unresolved D. The CDR3 loop spans 14 amino acids. V was clipped by 1 base and J by 2 bases, with 6 bases between them. Germline V CDR1 and CDR2: LGHDT, YNNKEL (reference sequence). The CDR3 bases are TGTGCCAGCAGCCAAGGAAGGGGCAATCAGCCCCAGCATTTT. Amino acid sequence: CASSQGRGNQPQHF.

The V gene is TRBV6-5, the J gene TRBJ2-7, with 8 bases fitting TRBD2. Looked up from germline, CDR1 is MNHEY and CDR2 is SVGAGI. The CDR3 is 15 residues long. V lost 2 bases and J lost 1; bases outside the gene matches: 4. In DNA, the CDR3 is TGTGCCAGCAGTTACACTAGCGGACCTTCCTACGAGCAGTACTTC. It is translated as CASSYTSGPSYEQYF.

The chain combines TRBV13 with TRBJ2-1, with 10 bases lining up with TRBD1. This CDR3 spans 15 amino acids. With V trimmed by 6 bases and J by 4 bases, 6 bases remained unmatched. Germline loops: CDR1 PRHDT, CDR2 FYEKMQ (reference sequence). The CDR3 spells CASSRGQGVYNEQFF. In DNA form, the CDR3 reads TGTGCCAGCAGTCGCGGACAGGGGGTTTACAATGAGCAGTTCTTC. The full variable domain, rest sourced from reference TRBV13 and TRBJ2-1, is AAGVIQSPRHLIKEKRETATLKCYPIPRHDTVYWYQQGPGQDPQFLISFYEKMQSDKGSIPDRFSAQQFSDYHSELNMSSLELGDSALYFCASSRGQGVYNEQFFGPGTRLTVL.

The genes are TRBV6-5 and TRBJ1-1, with 7 bases fitting TRBD1. Germline trimming cut 7 bases from V and 5 bases from J; bases unmatched to any gene: 10. The CDR3 has 14 amino acids. The germline CDR1 and CDR2 sequences are MNHEY and SVGAGI. The CDR3: CASIRPGGWTEAFF. CDR3 nucleotide sequence: TGTGCCAGCATCAGACCAGGGGGATGGACTGAAGCTTTCTTT.

This chain connects TRBV7-8 to TRBJ2-3; D not resolved. The V gene's germline CDR1 is SGHVS and CDR2 FQNEAQ. The CDR3 extends over 13 amino acids. Deletions cut 5 bases from V and 3 bases from J, with 9 bases between. The CDR3 nucleotides read TGTGCCAGCAGCCCGTCACGGACAGATACGCAGTATTTT. Protein: CASSPSRTDTQYF.

The V gene is TRBV27, the J gene TRBJ2-2; 11 nucleotides line up with TRBD2. Germline trimming cut 2 bases from V and 8 bases from J; bases unmatched to any gene: 4. The length of the CDR3 is 15 residues. Germline CDR1 reads MNHEY; CDR2 reads SMNVEV (reference sequence). The CDR3 region has the DNA TGTGCCAGCAGTTTAACTAGCGGGAGTTTTGGGGAGCTGTTTTTT. It codes for CASSLTSGSFGELFF.

V and J are TRBV12-3 or TRBV12-4 and TRBJ2-1; D call uncertain. V lost 4 bases to trimming and J lost 7 bases, with 5 bases between them. This CDR3 has 11 amino acids. The CDR3 DNA sequence: TGTGCCAGCAGTTGGGGAAATGAGCAGTTCTTC. Translating gives CASSWGNEQFF.

The chain combines TRBV25-1 with TRBJ1-6, with D possibly being TRBD1 (5 bases). The CDR3 covers 14 residues. V lost 4 bases, J lost 4 bases, and 8 bases lay in between. Germline CDR1 and CDR2: MGHDK and SYGVNS. CDR3 region: CASSGDGYNSPLHF. The CDR3 DNA follows: TGTGCCAGCAGTGGGGACGGGTATAATTCACCCCTCCACTTT. The full variable domain, with the rest looked up from reference TRBV25-1 and TRBJ1-6, is EADIYQTPRYLVIGTGKKITLECSQTMGHDKMYWYQQDPGMELHLIHYSYGVNSTEKGDLSSESTVSRIRTEHFPLTLESARPSHTSQYLCASSGDGYNSPLHFGNGTRLTVT.